This TCR beta chain was documented in a study of beta chain features in type 1 diabetes. The germline CDR1 and CDR2 sequences are SEHNR and FQNEAQ (reference sequence). This CDR3 is built from 15 residues. V was cut by 5 bases and J by 3 bases, with 16 bases left in between. The sequenced template was cDNA made from the entire isolated RNA. The data were produced by immunoSEQ multiplex PCR, yet TCRdb's version contains in-frame clones alone and is incomplete. The table lists 150,000 or so clones, about 8.1% of them singletons. CD45RO/CCR7/CD25/CD127/CD95/CD27 staining was used to isolate CD4+ naive, central memory, regulatory and stem cell-like memory cells by sorting. Study outcomes and limitations: Shorter templates might be favored by PCR, and equally so in patients and in controls. Within patients, naive, central memory and Treg TCRB repertoires seemed more similar than within healthy donors. Type 1 diabetes patients had TCRB CDR3s that were shorter (moderately but significantly so) in all four CD4+ subsets.

This clone was counted ten times or more. Antigen unknown. The sample comprised central memory CD4+ T cells from blood. The origin of this receptor is a woman under 30 with type 1 diabetes. The chain combines TRBV7-9 with TRBJ2-5; D is perhaps TRBD1 (6 bases). CDR3 nucleotides: TGTGCCAGCAGCCAGGGGCTAGTGAGCAAAGAGACCCAGTACTTC. Its protein product is CASSQGLVSKETQYF.